Ten or more counts support the clone carrying this TCR beta chain. This CDR3 has 14 residues. The J segment lost 4 bases and the V segment lost 5 bases, leaving 5 bases of the junction unmatched. The germline V gene encodes CDR1 SQVTM and CDR2 ANQGSEA. These data come from a study of identical twins. Each CDR3 protein is one row after TCRdb ran MiXCR on the 5' RACE reads. The sample includes around 530,000 distinct CDR3 sequences, around 15% of them seen just once. The sample was also linked to a second study, of yellow fever vaccine responses in identical twins.

The receptor's source is a woman younger than 30 in good health. The sample was CD4+ T cells sorted from blood. The chain joins TRBV29-1 to TRBJ2-2; 9 nucleotides agree with TRBD2. The CDR3 loop is CSVILAGLTGELFF. In DNA form, the CDR3 reads TGCAGCGTTATCCTAGCGGGACTCACCGGGGAGCTGTTTTTT.